A single sample gave rise to the 25 T cell receptor beta chains below, sequenced in a study of cytomegalovirus exposure and HLA in healthy donors. With 60 Vbeta and 13 Jbeta primers, the PCR was carried out. Clones were read by immunoSEQ multiplex PCR, and TCRdb kept only the in-frame ones, dropping some. The sample shows more than 95,000 clones, 9.5% to 13% of them seen only once. Sequencing used PBMCs. The receptors originated from a man aged 35-49 years in good health and CMV-seropositive.

The rearrangement links TRBV18 to TRBJ1-1, with D perhaps TRBD1 (5 bases). Trimming removed 0 bases at V and 6 bases at J, with 11 bases between. The CDR3 spans 14 residues. Germline values: CDR1 KGHSH, CDR2 LQKENI. The CDR3 DNA reads TGTGCCAGCTCACCACCCGGGGGAATCCCTGAAGCTTTCTTT. Protein: CASSPPGGIPEAFF.

The rearrangement uses TRBV9 and TRBJ2-3, with 7 positions matching TRBD2. The ends lost 6 bases at V and 0 bases at J; junction bases unmatched: 16. The germline CDR1 and CDR2 sequences are SGDLS and YYNGEE. The CDR3 extends over 18 amino acids. In DNA form, the CDR3 reads TGTGCCAGCACCAAATGGGGGACTAACCTTCCTAGCACAGATACGCAGTATTTT. Residues: CASTKWGTNLPSTDTQYF.

This chain connects TRBV9 to TRBJ2-7; D is possibly TRBD1 (5 bases). The CDR3 covers 15 residues. V lost 0 bases and J lost 2, with 12 bases in between. The germline V gene encodes CDR1 SGDLS and CDR2 YYNGEE. The chain's CDR3 is CASSVGQGLTYEQYF. The DNA of the CDR3 is TGTGCCAGCAGCGTAGGCCAGGGTCTTACCTACGAGCAGTACTTC.

The chain joins TRBV6-5 to TRBJ2-7; unclear D gene. With 2 bases removed from V and 1 base from J, the gap between germline ends came to 9 bases. The CDR3 runs 14 residues. Germline V CDR1 and CDR2: MNHEY, SVGAGI. CDR3 nucleotides: TGTGCCAGCAGTTACGGTCCAGGATCCTACGAGCAGTACTTC. Its protein is CASSYGPGSYEQYF.

The CDR3 is CASCRGRGNTEAFF. In DNA, the CDR3 is TGTGCCAGCTGCAGGGGACGGGGGAACACTGAAGCTTTCTTT. The J gene is TRBJ1-1, the V gene TRBV27, with D possibly being TRBD1 (6 bases). The CDR3 is made up of 14 amino acids. V was trimmed by 8 bases and J by 1 base, leaving 14 bases between them. The germline gives CDR1 MNHEY, CDR2 SMNVEV (reference sequence).

This clone occurred a few times. The DNA of the CDR3 is TGTGCCAGCTCTTCGGGAGCCAAAGAGACCCAGTACTTC. Protein: CASSSGAKETQYF. The rearrangement links TRBV18 to TRBJ2-5; D is possibly TRBD2 (6 bases). The V end lost 6 bases, the J end lost 3 bases, and 11 bases lay between the germline ends. CDR1 is KGHSH, CDR2 LQKENI, per germline. There are 13 residues in the CDR3.

This clone has a handful of counts. This chain uses TRBV27 with TRBJ2-4; TRBD1 matches 8 bases. J gave up 8 bases and V 5 bases, and 11 bases lay outside the gene matches. This CDR3 spans 15 amino acids. The germline CDR1 and CDR2 sequences are MNHEY and SMNVEV (reference sequence). CDR3 nucleotide sequence: TGTGCCAGCAGTACCAGGACAGGGTTCGCGCACATTCAGTACTTC. This encodes CASSTRTGFAHIQYF.

In this sample, this clone turned up a few times. The chain carries TRBV7-2 and TRBJ2-7, with D possibly TRBD2 on 5 matching bases. This CDR3 contains 14 residues. CDR1 is SGHTA, CDR2 FQGNSA, per germline. The V end lost 7 bases, the J end lost 2 bases, and 15 bases lay between the germline ends. The CDR3 region has the DNA TGTGCCAGCAACTTGGGCGGGCACACCTACGAGCAGTACTTC. Protein sequence: CASNLGGHTYEQYF. Using reference TRBV7-2 and TRBJ2-7 for the parts outside the CDR3, the full variable domain is GAGVSQSPSNKVTEKGKDVELRCDPISGHTALYWYRQSLGQGLEFLIYFQGNSAPDKSGLPSDRFSAERTGGSVSTLTIQRTQQEDSAVYLCASNLGGHTYEQYFGPGTRLTVT.

This clone has only a few counts. The DNA of the CDR3 is TGCAGCGTTGACCTAATGTCTGAAGCTTTCTTT. Translated, it gives CSVDLMSEAFF. The V and J genes are TRBV29-1 and TRBJ1-1, with no clear D. Germline loops: CDR1 SQVTM, CDR2 ANQGSEA. This CDR3 spans 11 amino acids. V was shortened by 3 bases and J by 6 bases, with 8 bases between the two germline ends.

This chain connects TRBV29-1 to TRBJ1-2, with 8 bases identical to TRBD1. The trim removed 3 bases at V and 5 bases at J, leaving 5 bases unmatched. Per the germline V gene, CDR1 is SQVTM and CDR2 is ANQGSEA. The CDR3 sequence is 13 residues long. The CDR3 nucleotides are TGCAGCGTTGAGCCAGGGGGCTGGTATGGCTACACCTTC. Translated: CSVEPGGWYGYTF.

The gene calls are TRBV7-2 and TRBJ2-7, with 11 nucleotides matching TRBD2. The CDR3 has 15 residues. Germline V CDR1 and CDR2: SGHTA, FQGNSA. V lost 5 bases to trimming and J lost 4 bases; unmatched junction nucleotides: 7. The CDR3 sequence is CASSPGGLADYEQYF. CDR3 nucleotides: TGTGCCAGCAGCCCAGGGGGACTAGCGGATTACGAGCAGTACTTC.

V is TRBV6-1 and J is TRBJ1-5; unclear D gene. The V gene lost 4 bases and the J gene lost 2 bases, with 9 bases spanning the gap. The V gene's germline CDR1 is MNHNS and CDR2 SASEGT. The CDR3 has 14 residues. Here the CDR3 DNA reads TGTGCCAGCAGTGCCCGGTCTGGCAATCAGCCCCAGCATTTT. Translating it yields CASSARSGNQPQHF.

V is TRBV7-3 and J is TRBJ2-3, with 7 bases aligning to TRBD2. The CDR3 is 13 amino acids. Germline values: CDR1 SGHTA, CDR2 FQGTGA. The trim removed 5 bases at V and 6 bases at J, leaving 5 bases unmatched. CDR3 nucleotide sequence: TGTGCCAGCAGCCCAATGCGGGGGGATACGCAGTATTTT. It is translated as CASSPMRGDTQYF.

This clone showed up just a few times. This chain uses TRBV7-2 with TRBJ2-1, with D possibly being TRBD1 (5 bases). The CDR3 consists of 15 residues. Per the germline V gene, CDR1 is SGHTA and CDR2 is FQGNSA. V was cut by 1 base and J by 3 bases, with 10 bases left in between. The CDR3 sequence: CASSLEGFGYNEQFF. CDR3 sequence (DNA): TGTGCCAGCAGCTTAGAGGGGTTCGGCTACAATGAGCAGTTCTTC.

V is TRBV23-1 and J is TRBJ2-5; TRBD1 matches at 11 bases. TRBV23-1 is recorded as an ORF, its role being uncertain. Trimming took 2 bases from V and 2 from J; bases not matched to a gene: 10. There are 18 residues in the CDR3. In nucleotides, the CDR3 is TGCGCCAGCAGTCAACGATTGAGGACAGGGGGCATTCAAGAGACCCAGTACTTC. Translation: CASSQRLRTGGIQETQYF.

The V and J genes are TRBV2 and TRBJ2-7; possibly TRBD1 for D (6 bases). Between the trimmed V and J ends, which lost 5 bases and 0 bases, there was a span of 20 bases. CDR1 and CDR2 (germline): SNHLY, FYNNEI. The length of the CDR3 is 17 residues. The CDR3 spells CASSRTLVDRSSYEQYF. The CDR3 coding sequence is TGTGCCAGCAGTCGAACGCTGGTAGACAGGAGCTCCTACGAGCAGTACTTC.

This clone showed up just once. J is TRBJ2-2 and V is TRBV7-9, with 7 bases identical to TRBD1. V shed 5 bases and J 5 bases; nucleotides not matched to a gene: 8. CDR1 is SEHNR, CDR2 FQNEAQ, per germline (reference sequence). This CDR3 contains 15 residues. CDR3 DNA: TGTGCCAGCAGCGGGGGACAGTGGTGGACCGGGGAGCTGTTTTTT. Its translation is CASSGGQWWTGELFF.

On this clone itself: One end of the junction is discordant with germline, which a read error may explain. This chain links TRBV6-5 with TRBJ1-2, with 7 bases matching TRBD1. The germline CDR1 and CDR2 sequences are MNHEY and SVGAGI. The CDR3 extends over 14 amino acids. CDR3 in DNA: TGTGCCAGCAGTTACAACCCCGACAGGGCAAGGTTGCTCTTC. Its protein product is CASSYNPDRARLLF.

This clone was seen only a few times. The chain couples TRBV19 to TRBJ1-1, with D possibly matching TRBD1 (5 bases). This CDR3 region has 11 residues. CDR1 LNHDA and CDR2 SQIVND come from the germline V gene (reference sequence). V shed 7 bases and J shed 7 bases, with 10 bases lying between them. The CDR3 coding sequence is TGTGCCAGTACTGCGGGGGATGAAGCTTTCTTT. Its translation: CASTAGDEAFF.

The rearrangement links TRBV6-1 to TRBJ2-5; TRBD1 agrees at 9 bases. Per the germline V gene, CDR1 is MNHNS and CDR2 is SASEGT. The CDR3 is made up of 13 amino acids. V lost 7 bases to trimming and J lost 4 bases; unmatched junction nucleotides: 4. The CDR3 nucleotides are TGTGCCAGCAACTACAGGGGGCTAGAGACCCAGTACTTC. It codes for CASNYRGLETQYF.

V is TRBV4-3 and J is TRBJ2-2; TRBD2 might be the D (6 bases). Trimming cost V 1 base and J 4 bases, with 13 bases left between them. The germline V gene encodes CDR1 LGHNA and CDR2 YSLEER. The CDR3 runs 16 residues. CDR3 residues: CASSQVGGWGTGELFF. The CDR3 nucleotides are TGCGCCAGCAGCCAAGTAGGAGGGTGGGGCACCGGGGAGCTGTTTTTT.

The J gene is TRBJ2-7, the V gene TRBV9; 7 bases fit TRBD2. Trimming at V came to 3 bases and at J to 7 bases, leaving 7 bases not matched to a gene. CDR1 and CDR2 from the germline V gene are SGDLS and YYNGEE. The CDR3 consists of 13 residues. CDR3 loop: CASSASGTPEQYF. Written as DNA, the CDR3 is TGTGCCAGCAGCGCGAGCGGGACCCCGGAGCAGTACTTC.

This clone was recorded a few times. V usage is TRBV6-5 and J usage is TRBJ2-5; 11 bases map to TRBD1. After removal of 9 bases from V and 5 bases from J, the junction contained 8 bases not matched to a gene. The CDR3 is 14 amino acids. CDR1 and CDR2 (germline): MNHEY, SVGAGI. The CDR3 nucleotides are TGTGCCAGTTCGGACAGGGGGCTGACGGAGACCCAGTACTTC. The encoded protein is CASSDRGLTETQYF.

This clone has more than one count but fewer than ten. The chain recombines TRBV4-1 with TRBJ1-4, with D tentatively TRBD1 (5 bases). The CDR3 runs 17 residues. The V and J ends lost 0 bases and 8 bases respectively, with 19 bases between them. Germline CDR1 MGHRA, CDR2 YSYEKL. The CDR3: CASSQDTGWRGYEKLFF. The CDR3 coding sequence is TGCGCCAGCAGCCAAGACACAGGTTGGCGGGGATACGAAAAACTGTTTTTT.

This clone has just a few counts. This chain links TRBV7-9 with TRBJ2-5, with 7 bases identical to TRBD1. The CDR3 consists of 12 residues. Germline loops: CDR1 SEHNR, CDR2 FQNEAQ (reference sequence). The V segment lost 5 bases and the J segment 5 bases; nucleotides outside the gene matches: 2. This CDR3 reads CASSTTGETQYF. The CDR3 DNA follows: TGTGCCAGCAGCACGACAGGGGAGACCCAGTACTTC. Complete variable domain (other parts from reference TRBV7-9 and TRBJ2-5): DTGVSQNPRHKITKRGQNVTFRCDPISEHNRLYWYRQTLGQGPEFLTYFQNEAQLEKSRLLSDRFSAERPKGSFSTLEIQRTEQGDSAMYLCASSTTGETQYFGPGTRLLVL.